This TCR beta chain originates from a study of blood T cell repertoires in COVID-19. The CDR3 sequence is 15 residues long. V was clipped by 5 bases and J by 5 bases, with 19 bases between them. Germline loops: CDR1 MNHEY, CDR2 SVGAGI. Profiled with immunoSEQ multiplex PCR; TCRdb holds only in-frame clones, not every one. The table records about 120,000 clones, 75% to 90% of them present only once. The chain is built from TRBV6-5 and TRBJ2-7; a possible D gene is TRBD2 (6 bases). The sequencing sample was made of peripheral blood. The TCR comes from a man in his forties with acute or convalescent COVID-19. The CDR3: CASSPLGGGAHEQYF. The DNA of the CDR3 is TGTGCCAGCAGTCCCCTCGGGGGAGGTGCCCACGAGCAGTACTTC.